This is a list of T cell receptor beta chains from one sample in a study of T cell repertoires in cytomegalovirus infection. TCRdb called the reads again in MiXCR, with one record for every CDR3 protein. The sample holds some 920,000 distinct CDR3 sequences, under 40% seen once. Antigens for these TCRs are unknown. Sequencing was performed on cultured CD8+ T cells from PBMCs, taken from culture after CMV antigen stimulation. The receptor set was obtained from a human donor in good health (CMV status not recorded). Some clones in this sample may be carry-over from other donors' samples. Both conserved end residues are part of each CDR3. Each record gives: V gene, clone size, J gene, CDR3 protein. Only part of the rows carry a size: once, few, many, or a class if the clone is expanded.

v_call: TRBV10-3
clone_size: NA
j_call: TRBJ1-2
cdr3_aa: CAINTGRNYGYTF

v_call: TRBV6-1
clone_size: few
j_call: TRBJ1-6
cdr3_aa: CASSDREHNSPLHF

v_call: TRBV6-1
clone_size: few
j_call: TRBJ1-5
cdr3_aa: CASSEAKWENQPQHF

v_call: TRBV13
clone_size: NA
j_call: TRBJ2-7
cdr3_aa: CASSGGQASYEQYF

v_call: TRBV7-9
clone_size: many
j_call: TRBJ1-1
cdr3_aa: CASSTNGANRDRGRNTEAFF

v_call: TRBV20-1
clone_size: NA
j_call: TRBJ2-7
cdr3_aa: CSARDPSLASGSYEQYF

v_call: TRBV2
clone_size: few
j_call: TRBJ1-1
cdr3_aa: CASIQGYTEAFF

v_call: TRBV7-2
clone_size: NA
j_call: TRBJ2-5
cdr3_aa: CASSLARGASEETQYF

v_call: TRBV19
clone_size: NA
j_call: TRBJ1-5
cdr3_aa: CASSIGRGRNQPQHF

v_call: TRBV4-1
clone_size: NA
j_call: TRBJ1-6
cdr3_aa: CASSHRGLGSPLHF

v_call: TRBV7-2
clone_size: many
j_call: TRBJ1-6
cdr3_aa: CASSSTMSSYNSPLHF

v_call: TRBV7-2
clone_size: few
j_call: TRBJ2-5
cdr3_aa: CASSSPDRAFQETQYF

v_call: TRBV20-1
clone_size: NA
j_call: TRBJ1-6
cdr3_aa: CSAVLRDTSNNSPLHF

v_call: TRBV24-1
clone_size: NA
j_call: TRBJ2-3
cdr3_aa: CATSFERPPDTQYF

v_call: TRBV4-1
clone_size: NA
j_call: TRBJ1-5
cdr3_aa: CASSLDTAGFNQPQHF

v_call: TRBV7-1
clone_size: once
j_call: TRBJ1-2
cdr3_aa: CASRQGGLGYTF

v_call: TRBV19
clone_size: NA
j_call: TRBJ1-2
cdr3_aa: CASFTGVYGYTF

v_call: TRBV10-2
clone_size: few
j_call: TRBJ1-6
cdr3_aa: CASTGGQGRIGRNSPLHF

v_call: TRBV4-1
clone_size: few
j_call: TRBJ2-1
cdr3_aa: CASSQIDNEQFF

v_call: TRBV15
clone_size: few
j_call: TRBJ1-1
cdr3_aa: CATSRDRDPRTEAFF

v_call: TRBV25-1
clone_size: NA
j_call: TRBJ2-3
cdr3_aa: CASSDVGSTDTQYF

v_call: TRBV4-1
clone_size: NA
j_call: TRBJ2-1
cdr3_aa: CASSQDLGTYNEQFF

v_call: TRBV13
clone_size: many
j_call: TRBJ1-6
cdr3_aa: CASTSWDNRDRGNNSPLHF

v_call: TRBV12-3/TRBV12-4
clone_size: many
j_call: TRBJ2-2
cdr3_aa: CASSPKTSRSGELFF

v_call: TRBV7-6
clone_size: few
j_call: TRBJ1-1
cdr3_aa: CASSPGQLAFF

v_call: TRBV19
clone_size: NA
j_call: TRBJ1-5
cdr3_aa: CASSFRDRGVGYNQPQHF

v_call: TRBV6-5
clone_size: NA
j_call: TRBJ2-3
cdr3_aa: CASSYATAGSSTDTQYF

v_call: TRBV6-6
clone_size: NA
j_call: TRBJ2-1
cdr3_aa: CASSYSYPERGSALDEQFF

v_call: TRBV27
clone_size: NA
j_call: TRBJ2-1
cdr3_aa: CASSLTPSGIGEQFF

v_call: TRBV4-1
clone_size: many
j_call: TRBJ2-5
cdr3_aa: CASSPTAGRDQETQYF